Listed here are 11 T cell receptor beta chains from one sample, sequenced in a study of control samples from healthy donors and cancer patients. The repertoire was sequenced with immunoSEQ multiplex PCR; TCRdb's copy has only in-frame clones and lacks some. The profile covers 150,000 to 200,000 clones, with around nine tenths appearing a single time and just over 1.4% taken by the ten largest. Sequencing used blood. The receptor set was obtained from a man aged 30 to 39 in good health.

The chain recombines TRBV14 with TRBJ2-2, with TRBD2 matching over 8 bases. Trimming took 1 base from V and 4 from J; bases not matched to a gene: 5. Germline V gene data show CDR1 as SGHDN and CDR2 as FVKESK. The CDR3 runs to 16 residues. CDR3 coding DNA: TGTGCCAGCAGCCAAGTCTCACTAGCGGTCACCGGGGAGCTGTTTTTT. Translated: CASSQVSLAVTGELFF.

The V gene is TRBV3-1 (or the pseudogene TRBV3-2), the J gene TRBJ1-6; D gene unclear. Trimming took off 10 bases at V and 10 bases at J, with 23 bases between the two ends. Germline V gene sequence: CDR1 LGHDT, CDR2 YNNKEL (reference sequence). The CDR3 runs to 15 residues. The CDR3 sequence: CATDDGSSSESPLHF. DNA for the CDR3: TGTGCCACCGATGACGGGTCCTCGTCGGAGTCACCCCTCCACTTT.

The genes are TRBV5-1 and TRBJ2-7; perhaps TRBD1 as D (6 bases). CDR1 and CDR2 from the germline V gene are SGHRS and YFSETQ. V shed 4 bases and J shed 0 bases, with 14 bases lying between them. The CDR3 consists of 15 residues. CDR3 sequence reads: CASSGGGTSSYEQYF. The CDR3 DNA reads TGCGCCAGCAGCGGGGGCGGAACGAGCTCCTACGAGCAGTACTTC.

The chain joins TRBV5-1 to TRBJ2-3; the D gene is possibly TRBD1 (6 bases). The V end lost 4 bases, the J end lost 0 bases, and 9 bases lay between the germline ends. Germline V gives CDR1 SGHRS, CDR2 YFSETQ. This CDR3 comprises 14 residues. CDR3 protein: CASSPTGSTDTQYF. The CDR3 nucleotides read TGCGCCAGCAGCCCGACAGGTAGCACAGATACGCAGTATTTT.

This rearrangement joins TRBV12-3 or TRBV12-4 to TRBJ2-1; D gene uncertain. CDR3 length: 13 residues. Trimming stripped 5 bases from V and 7 bases from J, with 12 bases between. The CDR3 DNA is TGTGCCAGCAGTCCCGGGTTCGGGAATGAGCAGTTCTTC. Protein: CASSPGFGNEQFF.

This sequence joins TRBV12-3 or TRBV12-4 and TRBJ2-7; no firm D call. The CDR3 totals 13 residues. The V end was cut by 2 bases, the J end by 1 base, with 6 bases between. CDR3 DNA sequence: TGTGCCAGCAGTTTAAGAGATTCCTACGAGCAGTACTTC. Translation gives CASSLRDSYEQYF.

This sequence joins TRBV3-1 (or the pseudogene TRBV3-2) and TRBJ1-2; D is ambiguous. The CDR3 has 17 amino acids. The germline CDR1 and CDR2 sequences are LGHDT and YNNKEL (reference sequence). With 2 bases removed from V and 2 bases from J, the gap between germline ends came to 18 bases. CDR3 protein: CASSQYTTLTSNYGYTF. As DNA, the CDR3 is TGTGCCAGCAGCCAATACACGACCCTCACCAGCAACTATGGCTACACCTTC.

This clone has only a few counts. Other DNA sequences in this sample translate to the same CDR3. This chain uses TRBV28 with TRBJ1-2; 8 bases map to TRBD1. With V trimmed by 2 bases and J by 4 bases, 0 bases remained unmatched. CDR1 and CDR2 from the germline V gene are MDHEN and SYDVKM. This CDR3 comprises 13 residues. CDR3 bases: TGTGCCAGCAGTTTAGGACAGGGCTATGGCTACACCTTC. This sequence encodes CASSLGQGYGYTF.

This clone appeared many times. The chain has TRBV6-2 or TRBV6-3 and TRBJ1-2, with a possible D match to TRBD1 (6 bases). V was clipped by 6 bases and J by 2 bases, with 10 bases between them. Germline CDR1 is MNHEY and CDR2 is SVGEGT. The length of the CDR3 is 13 residues. The CDR3, as DNA: TGTGCCAGCAGCTGGACAGAAAACTATGGCTACACCTTC. Protein product: CASSWTENYGYTF.

The chain uses TRBV18 and TRBJ2-2, with D unresolved. Per the germline V gene, CDR1 is KGHSH and CDR2 is LQKENI. Trimming took off 6 bases at V and 2 bases at J, with 16 bases between the two ends. The CDR3 extends over 16 amino acids. This chain's CDR3 is CASSRDPLLNTGELFF. The CDR3 bases are TGTGCCAGCTCCCGTGACCCCCTCCTTAACACCGGGGAGCTGTTTTTT.

The chain uses TRBV10-2 and TRBJ2-1; TRBD2 matches at 10 bases. Per the germline V gene, CDR1 is WSHSY and CDR2 is SAAADI. V dropped 6 bases and J dropped 10; count of bases not matched to a gene: 15. This CDR3 has 16 amino acids. CDR3 in DNA: TGCGCCAGCAGGGGGCGAGCGGGGGGGCCATCGGGGGAGCAGTTCTTC. Translation gives CASRGRAGGPSGEQFF.